This T cell receptor (beta chain) was observed in a study of blood T cell repertoires in COVID-19. Study at large: Samples taken during acute and convalescent COVID-19 were collected in the United States, Italy and Spain.

In the authors' workflow: Counts of nucleated cells, estimated from reference gene primer amplification, were obtained. Method: immunoSEQ multiplex PCR; TCRdb's copy keeps in-frame clones and lacks some. V, J and clone size derive from that table, while D and trimming were established from the DNA sequence. The table shows 200,000 to 250,000 clones, with around 88% occurring only once. Trimming shortened V by 3 bases and J by 0 bases, and 9 bases separated the two germline ends. This CDR3 region has 16 residues. Per the germline V gene, CDR1 is SGHTA and CDR2 is FQGTGA. Sequencing was done on a sample of peripheral blood. The chain employs TRBV7-3 and TRBJ2-6; a weak D match, TRBD2 (6 bases). The TCR sequence derives from a man aged 18 to 30 with active or convalescent COVID-19. The CDR3 reads CASSLGLSSGANVLTF. CDR3 in DNA: TGTGCCAGCAGCTTGGGACTCAGCTCTGGGGCCAACGTCCTGACTTTC. The whole variable domain, remainder taken from reference TRBV7-3 and TRBJ2-6, is GAGVSQTPSNKVTEKGKYVELRCDPISGHTALYWYRQSLGQGPEFLIYFQGTGAADDSGLPNDRFFAVRPEGSVSTLKIQRTERGDSAVYLCASSLGLSSGANVLTFGAGSRLTVL.